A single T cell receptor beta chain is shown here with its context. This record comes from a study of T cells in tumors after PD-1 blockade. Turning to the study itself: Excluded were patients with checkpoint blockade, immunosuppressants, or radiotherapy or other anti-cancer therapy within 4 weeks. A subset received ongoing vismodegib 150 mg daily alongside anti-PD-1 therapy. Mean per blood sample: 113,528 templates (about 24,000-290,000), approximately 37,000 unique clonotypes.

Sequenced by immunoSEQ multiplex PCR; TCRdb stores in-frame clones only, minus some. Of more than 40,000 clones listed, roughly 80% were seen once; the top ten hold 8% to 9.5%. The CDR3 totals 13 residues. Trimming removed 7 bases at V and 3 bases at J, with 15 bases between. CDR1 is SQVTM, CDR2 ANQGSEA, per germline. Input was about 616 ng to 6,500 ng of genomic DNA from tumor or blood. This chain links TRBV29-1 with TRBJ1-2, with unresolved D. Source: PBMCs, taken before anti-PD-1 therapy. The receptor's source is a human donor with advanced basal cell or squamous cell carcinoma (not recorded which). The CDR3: CSAESPDDYGYTF. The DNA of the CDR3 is TGCAGCGCTGAGAGCCCCGACGACTATGGCTACACCTTC.